Below are 32 T cell receptor beta chains sequenced from a single sample in a study of blood T cell repertoires in COVID-19. Measured with immunoSEQ multiplex PCR; TCRdb has only the in-frame clones, and not every one. The sample yields around 75,000 clones, around 90% seen once. The source material was peripheral blood. Receptors were obtained from a human donor in a cohort sampled during active COVID-19.

The genes are TRBV10-1 and TRBJ2-3; 10 bases line up with TRBD2. V was clipped by 0 bases and J by 6 bases; unmatched bases: 6. Germline CDR1 reads WNHNN; CDR2 reads SYGVQD (reference sequence). The CDR3 runs to 16 residues. This CDR3 reads CASSESIAGGWDTQYF. The DNA for the CDR3 is TGCGCCAGCAGTGAGTCAATAGCGGGAGGTTGGGATACGCAGTATTTT.

This sequence joins TRBV27 and TRBJ2-3; 8 bases are shared with TRBD2. Germline lookup yields CDR1 MNHEY and CDR2 SMNVEV (reference sequence). The CDR3 totals 14 residues. Germline trimming cut 0 bases from V and 6 bases from J; bases unmatched to any gene: 2. This chain's CDR3 is CASSLSRLADTQYF. The CDR3 DNA reads as TGTGCCAGCAGTTTATCCCGACTAGCGGATACGCAGTATTTT.

V is TRBV7-8 and J is TRBJ1-1, with 11 bases lining up with TRBD1. The CDR3 consists of 15 residues. Germline loops: CDR1 SGHVS, CDR2 FQNEAQ. The V segment lost 5 bases and the J segment 4 bases; nucleotides outside the gene matches: 6. The CDR3 sequence is CASSPDRGPATEAFF. The DNA of the CDR3 is TGTGCCAGCAGCCCGGACAGGGGGCCGGCCACTGAAGCTTTCTTT.

The V and J genes are TRBV9 and TRBJ2-2; a weak D match, TRBD2 (6 bases). V shed 0 bases and J shed 7 bases, with 16 bases lying between them. Germline V gene sequence: CDR1 SGDLS, CDR2 YYNGEE. This CDR3 is built from 16 residues. This CDR3 reads CASSVEQVGGHGELFF. The CDR3 nucleotides read TGTGCCAGCAGCGTAGAACAGGTCGGAGGGCACGGGGAGCTGTTTTTT.

This clone was recorded once. For the CDR3, the DNA is TGCGCCAGCCTTAGCGGACGAAGCACAGATACGCAGTATTTT. Translating it yields CASLSGRSTDTQYF. This rearrangement joins TRBV5-1 to TRBJ2-3, with D tentatively TRBD2 (6 bases). The V and J ends lost 7 bases and 0 bases respectively, with 12 bases between them. This CDR3 region has 14 residues. Germline lookup yields CDR1 SGHRS and CDR2 YFSETQ.

The rearrangement links TRBV7-9 to TRBJ2-1; 13 bases map to TRBD2. Germline V lookup: CDR1 SEHNR, CDR2 FQNEAQ (reference sequence). The CDR3 is made up of 18 amino acids. After removal of 4 bases from V and 5 bases from J, the junction contained 11 bases not matched to a gene. DNA of the CDR3: TGTGCCAGCAGCTCAGGAACTAGCGGGGGGGGCAGCAACAATGAGCAGTTCTTC. It translates to CASSSGTSGGGSNNEQFF.

The chain has TRBV28 and TRBJ2-7; 7 nucleotides line up with TRBD2. This CDR3 has 15 residues. Germline lookup yields CDR1 MDHEN and CDR2 SYDVKM. Unmatched junction bases numbered 11, after V lost 7 bases and J lost 2 bases. CDR3 region: CASTLGGTIPYEQYF. CDR3 bases: TGTGCCAGCACCCTAGGCGGGACTATCCCCTACGAGCAGTACTTC.

The chain employs TRBV7-9 and TRBJ2-5; maybe TRBD2 (5 bases). Trimming took off 3 bases at V and 2 bases at J, with 13 bases between the two ends. The CDR3 has 15 residues. Germline lookup yields CDR1 SEHNR and CDR2 FQNEAQ (reference sequence). The CDR3 DNA is TGTGCCAGCAGCTTCTTACCGCGGGTACAAGAGACCCAGTACTTC. Translation: CASSFLPRVQETQYF.

The V gene is TRBV7-9, the J gene TRBJ2-1; 8 positions match TRBD2. The CDR3 is 12 residues long. Germline CDR1 reads SEHNR; CDR2 reads FQNEAQ (reference sequence). Unmatched junction bases numbered 7, after V lost 3 bases and J lost 15 bases. This CDR3 is CASSLLSGRPFF. The CDR3, as DNA: TGTGCCAGCAGCTTGTTAAGCGGGAGACCGTTCTTC.

This clone was seen a few times. This chain links TRBV21-1 with TRBJ2-1; TRBD1, the table's D call, was not compared with the DNA. TRBV21-1 is given as a pseudogene. This CDR3 has 15 residues. The CDR3 nucleotides read TGTGCCAGCAGCATACCGGGACAGGGATGCAATGAGCAGTTCTTC. Its protein product is CASSIPGQGCNEQFF.

The CDR3 DNA reads as TGTGCCAGCAGCCCGAGCGGGGGGCCGTACAATGAGCAGTTCTTC. Its translation: CASSPSGGPYNEQFF. This chain uses TRBV28 with TRBJ2-1, with 9 nucleotides matching TRBD2. CDR1 and CDR2 from the germline V gene are MDHEN and SYDVKM. There are 15 residues in the CDR3. The J segment lost 4 bases and the V segment lost 6 bases, leaving 7 bases of the junction unmatched. Based on the CDR3 plus reference TRBV28 and TRBJ2-1, the full variable domain is DVKVTQSSRYLVKRTGEKVFLECVQDMDHENMFWYRQDPGLGLRLIYFSYDVKMKEKGDIPEGYSVSREKKERFSLILESASTNQTSMYLCASSPSGGPYNEQFFGPGTRLTVL.

This clone came up once. This chain links TRBV20-1 with TRBJ2-7; D is unresolved. With 7 bases removed from V and 5 bases from J, the gap between germline ends came to 9 bases. CDR1 and CDR2 (germline): DFQATT, SNEGSKA (reference sequence). The CDR3 spans 10 residues. The CDR3 nucleotides are TGCAGTGTCGAGAGGCACGAGCAGTACTTC. Residues: CSVERHEQYF.

This clone turned up a few times. V is TRBV5-1 and J is TRBJ2-2; TRBD2 might be the D (5 bases). The germline V gene encodes CDR1 SGHRS and CDR2 YFSETQ. The CDR3 loop spans 15 amino acids. The V end lost 1 base, the J end lost 2 bases, and 9 bases lay between the germline ends. This chain's CDR3 is CASSLIEGNTGELFF. The CDR3, as DNA: TGCGCCAGCAGCTTGATTGAGGGAAACACCGGGGAGCTGTTTTTT. Full variable domain (missing parts from reference TRBV5-1 and TRBJ2-2): KAGVTQTPRYLIKTRGQQVTLSCSPISGHRSVSWYQQTPGQGLQFLFEYFSETQRNKGNFPGRFSGRQFSNSRSEMNVSTLELGDSALYLCASSLIEGNTGELFFGEGSRLTVL.

This clone has more than one count but fewer than ten. The rearrangement links TRBV18 to TRBJ1-3, with TRBD1 identical over 9 bases. The CDR3 loop spans 17 amino acids. Looked up from germline, CDR1 is KGHSH and CDR2 is LQKENI. V trimming: 4 bases; J trimming: 0 bases; junction bases outside the gene matches: 7. CDR3 nucleotide sequence: TGTGCCAGCTCACTAGGACAGGGGATCGCCTCTGGAAACACCATATATTTT. It codes for CASSLGQGIASGNTIYF.

The chain links TRBV2 to TRBJ2-7; TRBD1 aligns across 11 bases. Germline values: CDR1 SNHLY, CDR2 FYNNEI. V lost 5 bases to trimming and J lost 3 bases; unmatched junction nucleotides: 6. The CDR3 loop spans 15 amino acids. The CDR3 region is CASSLLGTGGYEQYV. The CDR3 DNA reads TGTGCCAGCAGTCTCCTTGGGACAGGGGGCTACGAGCAGTACGTC.

V and J are TRBV4-1 and TRBJ2-4; 12 bases are a match to TRBD2. Germline trimming cut 5 bases from V and 3 bases from J; bases unmatched to any gene: 14. The germline V gene has CDR1 MGHRA and CDR2 YSYEKL. The CDR3 spans 19 residues. In nucleotides, the CDR3 is TGCGCCAGCAGCGGAGGTGGACTAGCGGGAACCAAGGACAAAAACATTCAGTACTTC. It yields the protein CASSGGGLAGTKDKNIQYF.

Only one count was recorded for this clone. The rearrangement joins TRBV5-1 to TRBJ2-3, with a possible D match to TRBD1 (5 bases). V shed 4 bases and J shed 0 bases, with 9 bases lying between them. Germline CDR1 is SGHRS and CDR2 is YFSETQ. The CDR3 covers 14 residues. CDR3 region: CASSPTASTDTQYF. The CDR3 coding sequence is TGCGCCAGCAGCCCGACAGCCAGCACAGATACGCAGTATTTT.

The J gene is TRBJ2-3, the V gene TRBV5-1, with TRBD2 identical over 12 bases. The CDR3 consists of 16 residues. Germline CDR1 and CDR2: SGHRS and YFSETQ. V shed 0 bases and J 4 bases; nucleotides not matched to a gene: 3. CDR3 loop: CASSLDASGRADTQYF. In nucleotides, the CDR3 is TGCGCCAGCAGCTTGGACGCTAGCGGGAGGGCAGATACGCAGTATTTT.

This clone was recorded once. This chain joins TRBV5-1 and TRBJ2-1; possible D gene TRBD1, 6 bases. V lost 5 bases and J 7 bases, leaving 16 bases between the germline ends. The germline V gene has CDR1 SGHRS and CDR2 YFSETQ. The CDR3 extends over 14 amino acids. CDR3 sequence: CASSRGGTKNEQFF. The CDR3 region has the DNA TGCGCCAGCAGTCGTGGGGGCACCAAGAATGAGCAGTTCTTC.

This clone came up once. This chain uses TRBV7-9 with TRBJ2-1; 9 bases are a match to TRBD2. CDR1 is SEHNR and CDR2 is FQNEAQ in the germline V gene (reference sequence). The CDR3 length is 16 residues. V shed 5 bases, J shed 3 bases, and the junction held 8 bases outside the gene matches. This chain's CDR3 is CASSRWLAGLYNEQFF. CDR3 nucleotide sequence: TGTGCCAGCAGCCGTTGGCTAGCGGGACTCTACAATGAGCAGTTCTTC.

The rearrangement links TRBV4-2 to TRBJ1-2, with a possible D match to TRBD1 (5 bases). The CDR3 has 13 residues. The germline CDR1 and CDR2 sequences are LGHNA and YNFKEQ. V was shortened by 1 base and J by 7 bases, with 10 bases between the two germline ends. The CDR3 spells CASSQGGFSGYTF. In DNA form, the CDR3 reads TGTGCCAGCAGCCAAGGGGGCTTCTCTGGCTACACCTTC.

This rearrangement joins TRBV5-4 to TRBJ2-6; TRBD1 might be the D (6 bases). Trimming removed 5 bases from V and 0 bases from J, with 18 bases in between. The length of the CDR3 is 18 residues. Germline values: CDR1 SGHNT, CDR2 YYREEE (reference sequence). CDR3 amino acids: CASSYMTGHLSGANVLTF. DNA of the CDR3: TGTGCCAGCAGTTATATGACAGGACACCTCTCTGGGGCCAACGTCCTGACTTTC.

The chain uses TRBV28 and TRBJ2-5; TRBD2 is a possible D gene (7 bases). CDR1 and CDR2 from the germline V gene are MDHEN and SYDVKM. Between the trimmed V and J ends, which lost 4 bases and 1 base, there was a span of 13 bases. The CDR3 runs 15 residues. The CDR3, as DNA: TGTGCCAGCAGTTGGGGGGGGCTGAGCCAAGAGACCCAGTACTTC. It yields the protein CASSWGGLSQETQYF.

The genes are TRBV5-1 and TRBJ2-5; maybe TRBD2 (5 bases). The germline V gene has CDR1 SGHRS and CDR2 YFSETQ. This CDR3 is 16 amino acids long. The V gene lost 0 bases and the J gene lost 5 bases, with 17 bases spanning the gap. The CDR3 DNA reads as TGCGCCAGCAGCTTGGGGACTGGACCCGGGTCGGAGACCCAGTACTTC. Translation: CASSLGTGPGSETQYF.

The V and J genes are TRBV9 and TRBJ2-1; 15 bases line up with TRBD2. The CDR3 runs 16 residues. Germline V gives CDR1 SGDLS, CDR2 YYNGEE. V trimming: 3 bases; J trimming: 6 bases; junction bases outside the gene matches: 4. CDR3 protein: CASSGTSGRATNEQFF. DNA of the CDR3: TGTGCCAGCAGCGGGACTAGCGGGAGGGCCACCAATGAGCAGTTCTTC.

The genes are TRBV9 and TRBJ1-2; D remains ambiguous. CDR1 is SGDLS, CDR2 YYNGEE, per germline. V shed 0 bases and J shed 3 bases, with 3 bases lying between them. The CDR3 loop spans 12 amino acids. The DNA of the CDR3 is TGTGCCAGCAGCGTAGGAGACTATGGCTACACCTTC. Amino acid sequence: CASSVGDYGYTF.

The genes are TRBV5-5 and TRBJ2-5, with 9 bases that match TRBD2. Trimming cost V 2 bases and J 5 bases; bases outside gene matches: 10. The CDR3 is 16 residues long. Germline V lookup: CDR1 SGHKS, CDR2 YYEKEE (reference sequence). CDR3 residues: CASSFALLAGMETQYF. CDR3 nucleotides: TGTGCCAGCAGCTTCGCTTTGCTAGCGGGAATGGAGACCCAGTACTTC.

Turning to this clone: Germline is not matched at one junction end, which may reflect a read error. The chain employs TRBV6-1 and TRBJ1-5; no firm D call. Looked up from germline, CDR1 is MNHNS and CDR2 is SASEGT. The CDR3 extends over 14 amino acids. The DNA for the CDR3 is TGTGCCAGCAGCGAAGATAGGAGTAATCAGCCCCAGCATTTT. It specifies CASSEDRSNQPQHF.

The chain recombines TRBV7-3 with TRBJ2-2; the match to TRBD1 covers 7 bases. The CDR3 is made up of 14 amino acids. The V gene's germline CDR1 is SGHTA and CDR2 FQGTGA. J was trimmed by 3 bases and V by 6 bases; bases with no gene match: 4. The CDR3 DNA reads as TGTGCCAGCAGTACAGGGGCGGACACCGGGGAGCTGTTTTTT. Its protein product is CASSTGADTGELFF.

The CDR3, as DNA: TGTGCCAGCAGCTTAGAAGGGGGAGGGACGACTGAAGCTTTCTTT. Translated, it gives CASSLEGGGTTEAFF. The J gene is TRBJ1-1, the V gene TRBV7-2, with TRBD1 as a possible D gene (6 bases). CDR3 length: 15 amino acids. Germline V CDR1 and CDR2: SGHTA, FQGNSA. Trimming stripped 1 base from V and 5 bases from J, with 14 bases between. Based on the CDR3 plus reference TRBV7-2 and TRBJ1-1, the full variable domain is GAGVSQSPSNKVTEKGKDVELRCDPISGHTALYWYRQSLGQGLEFLIYFQGNSAPDKSGLPSDRFSAERTGGSVSTLTIQRTQQEDSAVYLCASSLEGGGTTEAFFGQGTRLTVV.

The CDR3 DNA follows: TGTGCCAGTCGAATACCGGGTGATTATGGCTACACCTTC. This sequence encodes CASRIPGDYGYTF. This chain connects TRBV19 to TRBJ1-2; the D is unclear. V dropped 8 bases and J dropped 5 bases, with 15 bases sitting between them. The CDR3 covers 13 residues. CDR1 and CDR2 from the germline V gene are LNHDA and SQIVND (reference sequence).

This clone came up once. This chain joins TRBV11-3 and TRBJ2-1; TRBD2 is a possible D gene (6 bases). This CDR3 contains 16 residues. Germline-derived CDR1 and CDR2 are SGHNT and YENEEA. With 6 bases removed from V and 0 bases from J, the gap between germline ends came to 15 bases. The CDR3 loop reads CASSRISGSSYNEQFF. CDR3 in DNA: TGTGCCAGCAGTCGAATTAGCGGCAGCTCCTACAATGAGCAGTTCTTC.